The 4 T cell receptor beta chains in this list originate from one sample, sequenced in a study of human T cells and chemical hapten exposure. Unique molecular identifiers were linked by the library to individual cDNA molecules. In TCRdb, the reads were re-called with MiXCR into one record per CDR3 protein. The sample carries about 2,500 distinct CDR3 sequences, roughly 40% recorded once. Regarding treatment: therapeutic diphenylcyclopropenone sensitization with weekly scalp DPC. Source: whole blood, taken before DPC sensitization or 2, 6, or about 24 weeks after (not recorded which). The source is an adult with alopecia areata. Some clones in this sample may be carry-over from other donors' samples. This table probably holds off-target reads from a library built for another chain.

This chain links TRBV25-1 with TRBJ2-2; 9 bases line up with TRBD1. The J segment lost 6 bases and the V segment lost 0 bases, leaving 8 bases of the junction unmatched. Germline V gene lookup returns CDR1 MGHDK and CDR2 SYGVNS. This CDR3 is 17 amino acids long. CDR3 DNA: TGTGCCAGCAGTGAATATCTTGGGACAGGGACCCCCGGGGAGCTGTTTTTT. Protein product: CASSEYLGTGTPGELFF.

This clonotype occurred a few times. The chain has TRBV7-6 and TRBJ2-1, with 10 positions matching TRBD2. J lost 4 bases, V lost 5 bases, and 5 bases had no gene match. This CDR3 has 15 residues. Germline loops: CDR1 SGHVS, CDR2 FNYEAQ. CDR3: CASSLTSGEYNEQFF. The CDR3 coding sequence is TGTGCCAGCAGCCTCACTAGCGGGGAATACAATGAGCAGTTCTTC.

This rearrangement joins TRBV20-1 to TRBJ2-7, with 7 bases matching TRBD2. The J segment lost 0 bases and the V segment lost 3 bases, leaving 2 bases of the junction unmatched. The germline V gene has CDR1 DFQATT and CDR2 SNEGSKA (reference sequence). This CDR3 comprises 13 residues. CDR3 DNA: TGCAGTGCTAGTAAGCGGGGCTCCTACGAGCAGTACTTC. Protein sequence: CSASKRGSYEQYF.

The chain joins TRBV6-4 to TRBJ1-1; D possibly corresponds to TRBD1 (5 bases). CDR1 is MRHNA, CDR2 SNTAGT, per germline. V shed 5 bases and J shed 4 bases, with 14 bases lying between them. The CDR3 length is 14 residues. The CDR3 region has the DNA TGTGCCAGCAGTAAATCGTACGGGGGCACTGAAGCTTTCTTT. It yields the protein CASSKSYGGTEAFF.